This record concerns one TCR beta chain sequence. The CDR3 length is 15 residues. V was trimmed by 2 bases and J by 2 bases, leaving 12 bases between them. Germline V lookup: CDR1 SGHDN, CDR2 FVKESK. This sample is part of a study of cytomegalovirus exposure and HLA in healthy donors. PCR used 60 Vbeta primers and 13 Jbeta primers. Sequencing used immunoSEQ multiplex PCR; TCRdb keeps in-frame clones, though not all of them. This table has some 190,000 clones, 82% appearing once. This chain links TRBV14 with TRBJ1-1; tentative D call: TRBD1 (5 bases). Sequencing input: PBMCs. The sequence derives from a man in his forties in good health and CMV-seronegative. DNA for the CDR3: TGTGCCAGCAGCCAACCAGGGTTCCCCAACACTGAAGCTTTCTTT. It encodes CASSQPGFPNTEAFF.